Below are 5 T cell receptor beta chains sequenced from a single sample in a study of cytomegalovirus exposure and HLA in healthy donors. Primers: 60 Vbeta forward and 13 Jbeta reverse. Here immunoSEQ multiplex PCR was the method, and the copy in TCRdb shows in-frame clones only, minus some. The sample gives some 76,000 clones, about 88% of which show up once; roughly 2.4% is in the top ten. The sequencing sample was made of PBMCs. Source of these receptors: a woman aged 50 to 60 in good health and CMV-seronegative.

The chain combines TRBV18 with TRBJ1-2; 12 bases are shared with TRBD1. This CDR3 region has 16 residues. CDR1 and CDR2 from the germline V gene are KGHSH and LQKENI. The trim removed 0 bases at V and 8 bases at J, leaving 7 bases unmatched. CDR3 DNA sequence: TGTGCCAGCTCACCACCGTTAGGGACAGGGGGCGTCGGCTACACCTTC. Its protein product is CASSPPLGTGGVGYTF.

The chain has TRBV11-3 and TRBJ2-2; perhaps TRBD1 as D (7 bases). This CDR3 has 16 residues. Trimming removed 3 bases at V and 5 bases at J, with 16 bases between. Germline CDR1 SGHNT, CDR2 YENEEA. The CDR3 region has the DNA TGTGCCAGCAGCTTGGAGGGGGCAACGGGGACCGGGGAGCTGTTTTTT. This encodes CASSLEGATGTGELFF.

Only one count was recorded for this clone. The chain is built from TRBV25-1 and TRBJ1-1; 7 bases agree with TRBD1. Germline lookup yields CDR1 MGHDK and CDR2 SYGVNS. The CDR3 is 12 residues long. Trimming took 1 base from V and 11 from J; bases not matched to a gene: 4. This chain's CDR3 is CASSESGRGAFF. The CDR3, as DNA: TGTGCCAGCAGTGAATCTGGCAGGGGGGCTTTCTTT. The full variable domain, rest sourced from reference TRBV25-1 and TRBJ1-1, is EADIYQTPRYLVIGTGKKITLECSQTMGHDKMYWYQQDPGMELHLIHYSYGVNSTEKGDLSSESTVSRIRTEHFPLTLESARPSHTSQYLCASSESGRGAFFGQGTRLTVV.

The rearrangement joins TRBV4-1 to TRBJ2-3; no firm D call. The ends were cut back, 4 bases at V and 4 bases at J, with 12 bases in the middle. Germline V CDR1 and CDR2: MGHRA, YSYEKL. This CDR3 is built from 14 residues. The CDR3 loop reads CASSLPLAPDTQYF. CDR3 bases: TGCGCCAGCAGCCTCCCTTTGGCACCAGATACGCAGTATTTT.

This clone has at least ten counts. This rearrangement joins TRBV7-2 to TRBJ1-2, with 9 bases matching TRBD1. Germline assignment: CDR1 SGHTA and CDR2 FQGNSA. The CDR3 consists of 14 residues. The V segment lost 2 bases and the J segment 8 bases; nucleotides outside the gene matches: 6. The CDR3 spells CASSLTGGRLGYTF. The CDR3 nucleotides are TGTGCCAGCAGCTTAACAGGGGGCCGTTTAGGCTACACCTTC.